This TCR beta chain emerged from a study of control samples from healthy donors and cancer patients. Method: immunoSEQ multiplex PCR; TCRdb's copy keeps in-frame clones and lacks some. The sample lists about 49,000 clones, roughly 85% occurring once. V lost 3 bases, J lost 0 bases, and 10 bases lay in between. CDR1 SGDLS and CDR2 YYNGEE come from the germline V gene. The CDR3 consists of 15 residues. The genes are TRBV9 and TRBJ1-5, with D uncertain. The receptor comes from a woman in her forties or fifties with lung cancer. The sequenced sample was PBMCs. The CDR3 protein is CASSATGYSNQPQHF. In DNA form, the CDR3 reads TGTGCCAGCAGCGCCACGGGGTATAGCAATCAGCCCCAGCATTTT.